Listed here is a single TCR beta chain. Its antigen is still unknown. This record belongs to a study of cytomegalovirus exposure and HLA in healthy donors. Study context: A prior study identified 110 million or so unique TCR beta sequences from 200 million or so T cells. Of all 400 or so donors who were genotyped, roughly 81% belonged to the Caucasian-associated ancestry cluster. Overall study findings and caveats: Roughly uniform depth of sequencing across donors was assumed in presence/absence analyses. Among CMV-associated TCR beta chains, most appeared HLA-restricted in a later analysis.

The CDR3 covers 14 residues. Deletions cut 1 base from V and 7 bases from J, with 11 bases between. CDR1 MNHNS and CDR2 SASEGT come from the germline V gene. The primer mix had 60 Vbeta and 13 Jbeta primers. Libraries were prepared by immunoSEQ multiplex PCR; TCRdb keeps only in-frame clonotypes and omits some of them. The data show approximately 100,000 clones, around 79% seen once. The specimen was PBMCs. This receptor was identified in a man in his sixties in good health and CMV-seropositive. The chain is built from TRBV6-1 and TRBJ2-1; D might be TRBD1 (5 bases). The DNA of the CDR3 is TGTGCCAGCAGTGAAGGGCAGGGCTCGAATGAGCAGTTCTTC. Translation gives CASSEGQGSNEQFF.